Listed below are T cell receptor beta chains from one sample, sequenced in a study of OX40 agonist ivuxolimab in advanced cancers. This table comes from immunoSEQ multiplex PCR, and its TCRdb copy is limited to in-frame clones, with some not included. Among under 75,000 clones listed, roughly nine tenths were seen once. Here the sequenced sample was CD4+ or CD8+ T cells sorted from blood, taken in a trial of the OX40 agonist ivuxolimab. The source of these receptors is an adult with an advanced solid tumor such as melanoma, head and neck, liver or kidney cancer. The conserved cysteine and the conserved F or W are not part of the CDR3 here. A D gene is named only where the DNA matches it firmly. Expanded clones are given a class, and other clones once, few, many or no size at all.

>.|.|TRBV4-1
ASSQTRLAYEQY
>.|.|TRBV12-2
ASRLWGPGTTNEKLF
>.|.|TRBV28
AISRWTSYEQY
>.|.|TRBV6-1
ATNREPFGEQY
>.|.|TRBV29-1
SAGRQGHSNQPQH
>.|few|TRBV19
ASSIRHSADYYEQY
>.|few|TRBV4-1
ASSRSVLSSYNEQF
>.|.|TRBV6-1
ASSRTGYSNQPQH
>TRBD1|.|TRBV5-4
ASSPGQAKHNEQF
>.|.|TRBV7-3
ASRGANTGELF
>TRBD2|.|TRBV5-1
ASSPMGLAGTLTDTQY
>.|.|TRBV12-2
ASRLCDRARPHTDEQF
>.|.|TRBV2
ASREGPRDTQY
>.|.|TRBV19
ASSIEGAAQPQH
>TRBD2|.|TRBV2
ASSATSGSVVEQF
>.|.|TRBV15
ATSRFEETQY
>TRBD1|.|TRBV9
ASSGWDSLLY
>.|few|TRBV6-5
ASSLNMGYNYGYT
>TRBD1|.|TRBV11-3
ASSRPQGQGAYEQY
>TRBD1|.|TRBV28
ASNRDRGETQY
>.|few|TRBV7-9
ASTSGSNHYEQY
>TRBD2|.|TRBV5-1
ASSRGLAGPGAYNEQF
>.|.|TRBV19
ASSIAGPPDTQY
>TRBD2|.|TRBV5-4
ASRRLAGDFYEQY
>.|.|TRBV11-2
ASSLAGRYSNQPQH
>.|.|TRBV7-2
ASSSISSRETQY
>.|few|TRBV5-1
ASSLDGGGATNEQF
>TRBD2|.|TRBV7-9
ASSQTSGSYNEQF
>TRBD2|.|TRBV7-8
ASSFSGNNEQF
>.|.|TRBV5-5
ASSLATAPNTEAF
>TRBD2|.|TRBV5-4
ASSSGLAGVTDTQY
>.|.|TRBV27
ASSHQPPPADTQY